This T cell receptor (beta chain) came from a study of human CD8 memory T cell subsets. Stem-like CD8+ memory T cells, termed TSTEM, were CCR7+ PD-1- TIGIT-. PBMC were obtained from the buffy coats of healthy donors. Duplicate vials of some 150,000 sorted CD8+ T cells per subset supplied the RNA. Germline assignment: CDR1 MDHEN and CDR2 SYDVKM. The CDR3 is 15 residues long. It was UMI-labeled 5' RACE by which the TCR beta libraries were made. Following a re-call of the 5' RACE reads, TCRdb has one entry per CDR3 protein and lacks DNA. The listing records more than 10,000 distinct CDR3 sequences. The rearrangement joins TRBV28 to TRBJ1-4. The material sequenced was CD8+ stem-like memory T cells (TSCM and TCM) sorted from PBMCs. Noted subset: stem-like memory CD8 T cells (TSTEM), CCR7+ PD-1- TIGIT-. This receptor was obtained from a human donor in good health. The CDR3 loop is CASSPGRESNEKLFF.